The source of this T cell receptor beta chain is a study of cytomegalovirus exposure and HLA in healthy donors. The study, taken as a whole, reports: A prior analysis recorded that most TCR beta V segments were productive about 90% or about 30% of the time.

Worth noting for this clone: Its specificity is not known.

Researchers ran the PCR with 60 Vbeta and 13 Jbeta primers. Only in-frame clones appear in the TCRdb table, and some are missing; sequencing was by immunoSEQ multiplex PCR. The sample shows fewer than 200,000 clones, about three quarters of them seen only once. V shed 4 bases and J shed 0 bases, with 16 bases lying between them. The CDR3 runs to 16 residues. Germline-derived CDR1 and CDR2 are LNHDA and SQIVND (reference sequence). The J gene is TRBJ2-7, the V gene TRBV19; the D gene is possibly TRBD2 (5 bases). Sequencing input: PBMCs. This TCR derives from a female donor in good health and CMV-seronegative. CDR3 residues: CASSTIGMSVSYEQYF. The CDR3 nucleotides read TGTGCCAGTAGTACTATCGGGATGTCAGTCTCCTACGAGCAGTACTTC.